This TCR beta chain appears in the sequencing data of a study of blood T cell repertoires in COVID-19. Study overall: Nucleic acid was either cDNA or gDNA, and it came from T cells, B-cell-depleted T cells, or PBMCs.

Deletions cut 3 bases from V and 8 bases from J, with 16 bases between. Germline V gene data show CDR1 as MGHRA and CDR2 as YSYEKL. The CDR3 is 14 residues long. Original methodology: Reference gene primer amplification gave nucleated cell count estimates. The protocol was immunoSEQ multiplex PCR, while the TCRdb copy is restricted to in-frame clones and leaves out a portion. The D gene and trimming were derived from the DNA, and the V and J assignments and clone size from that table. The repertoire includes about 61,000 clones, about 78% of them detected once, and roughly a fifth sits in the top ten.

The source is a man aged 80 or over with active or convalescent COVID-19. V gene TRBV4-1 combines with J gene TRBJ1-2; a possible D gene is TRBD1 (5 bases). Sequencing was performed on peripheral blood. CDR3 nucleotide sequence: TGCGCCAGCAGCCACGGGGGATACGCAGGCGGCTACACCTTC. It translates to CASSHGGYAGGYTF.